One sample yielded the 26 T cell receptor beta chains listed below, sequenced in a study of shared clonotypes between healthy human individuals. Produced via immunoSEQ multiplex PCR; TCRdb's table is partial and in-frame only. The data contain hundreds of thousands of clones, roughly nine tenths of them singletons. Terminally differentiated effector memory CD45RA+ cells were left out of the naive CD8 fraction, which was CD45RO-negative and positively selected for CCR7. Sample: naive CD8+ T cells sorted from blood. These receptors all come from a man aged 25 to 45 in good health.

The V call is TRBV6-6, the J call TRBJ1-4, with TRBD1 identical over 8 bases. Germline CDR1 and CDR2: MNHNY and SVGAGI (reference sequence). V dropped 1 base and J dropped 5; count of bases not matched to a gene: 3. The CDR3 totals 15 residues. For the CDR3, the DNA is TGTGCCAGCAGTTACTGGGGACAGGAGAATGAAAAACTGTTTTTT. Its translation is CASSYWGQENEKLFF.

The chain has TRBV18 and TRBJ1-1; D is uncertain. This CDR3 is built from 16 residues. Trimming removed 3 bases from V and 0 bases from J, with 14 bases in between. Germline loops: CDR1 KGHSH, CDR2 LQKENI. Written as DNA, the CDR3 is TGTGCCAGCTCACCCACGGCAGGCTACTTGAACACTGAAGCTTTCTTT. Translated, it gives CASSPTAGYLNTEAFF.

The chain combines TRBV7-8 with TRBJ2-7, with no clear D. Trimming took off 1 base at V and 5 bases at J, with 9 bases between the two ends. Per germline, CDR1 SGHVS and CDR2 FQNEAQ. The CDR3 runs 13 residues. The CDR3 is CASSLEGRDEQYF. CDR3 nucleotide sequence: TGTGCCAGCAGCTTAGAAGGTCGGGACGAGCAGTACTTC.

The rearrangement joins TRBV7-9 to TRBJ1-5; TRBD1 matches 10 bases. Trimming took 2 bases from V and 4 from J; bases not matched to a gene: 2. The germline CDR1 and CDR2 sequences are SEHNR and FQNEAQ (reference sequence). The CDR3 is 15 amino acids. CDR3 sequence: CASSLLDRGNQPQHF. CDR3 DNA sequence: TGTGCCAGCAGCTTATTGGACAGGGGGAATCAGCCCCAGCATTTT.

This clone has just one count. The chain has TRBV5-6 and TRBJ2-1; D may be TRBD2 (6 bases). CDR1 and CDR2 from the germline V gene are SGHDT and YYEEEE. V shed 5 bases and J shed 6 bases, with 9 bases lying between them. This CDR3 has 12 residues. The CDR3 nucleotides are TGTGCCAGCAGACTCGGGAGCAATGAGCAGTTCTTC. Protein sequence: CASRLGSNEQFF. Variable domain in full (rest from reference TRBV5-6 and TRBJ2-1): DAGVTQSPTHLIKTRGQQVTLRCSPKSGHDTVSWYQQALGQGPQFIFQYYEEEERQRGNFPDRFSGHQFPNYSSELNVNALLLGDSALYLCASRLGSNEQFFGPGTRLTVL.

The V call is TRBV27, the J call TRBJ2-3; 11 nucleotides agree with TRBD2. Germline lookup yields CDR1 MNHEY and CDR2 SMNVEV (reference sequence). Trimming took 5 bases from V and 5 from J; bases not matched to a gene: 9. The CDR3 totals 16 residues. As DNA, the CDR3 is TGTGCCAGCAGTACGCTAACTGGGACTAGCGGAGATACGCAGTATTTT. This encodes CASSTLTGTSGDTQYF.

The rearrangement uses TRBV25-1 and TRBJ1-1, with TRBD1 as a possible D gene (6 bases). The germline CDR1 and CDR2 sequences are MGHDK and SYGVNS. The CDR3 covers 14 residues. Trimming stripped 7 bases from V and 4 bases from J, with 16 bases between. CDR3 sequence reads: CASTEGGGATEAFF. CDR3 DNA: TGTGCCAGCACCGAAGGCGGGGGGGCCACTGAAGCTTTCTTT.

This chain uses TRBV7-9 with TRBJ2-3; D unresolved. The CDR3 contains 16 residues. Germline V gives CDR1 SEHNR, CDR2 FQNEAQ (reference sequence). The germline V and J ends were trimmed by 1 base and 2 bases, with 13 bases remaining between them. The CDR3 coding sequence is TGTGCCAGCAGCTTAGGGCAGGACCGCTCCACAGATACGCAGTATTTT. Residues: CASSLGQDRSTDTQYF.

V is TRBV9 and J is TRBJ2-3, with 8 bases identical to TRBD2. The germline CDR1 and CDR2 sequences are SGDLS and YYNGEE. V shed 0 bases, J shed 1 base, and the junction held 1 base outside the gene matches. CDR3 length equals 15 residues. CDR3 in amino acids: CASSVAGGGTDTQYF. CDR3 coding DNA: TGTGCCAGCAGCGTAGCGGGAGGGGGCACAGATACGCAGTATTTT.

This sequence joins TRBV7-9 and TRBJ2-7, with D tentatively TRBD2 (5 bases). CDR1 and CDR2 from the germline V gene are SEHNR and FQNEAQ (reference sequence). CDR3 length: 13 residues. Trimming shortened V by 5 bases and J by 4 bases, and 12 bases separated the two germline ends. CDR3: CASSPGSRYEQYF. CDR3 DNA sequence: TGTGCCAGCAGCCCGGGGTCGCGATACGAGCAGTACTTC.

The V call is TRBV5-8, the J call TRBJ1-2, with TRBD1 matching over 11 bases. Germline V gene lookup returns CDR1 SGHTS and CDR2 YDEGEE. J was trimmed by 6 bases and V by 5 bases; bases with no gene match: 3. The CDR3 sequence is 13 residues long. The CDR3 nucleotides are TGTGCCAGCAGTTGGGGACAGGGGGATGGCTACACCTTC. Translation gives CASSWGQGDGYTF.

J is TRBJ2-1 and V is TRBV29-1; 10 bases line up with TRBD2. Germline V gene sequence: CDR1 SQVTM, CDR2 ANQGSEA. V was pared by 1 base and J by 1 base, with 7 bases of the junction left unmatched. This CDR3 contains 17 residues. CDR3 bases: TGCAGCGTTGAAGCCTCTAGCGGGAGAGCATCCTACAATGAGCAGTTCTTC. Residues: CSVEASSGRASYNEQFF.

This clone appeared a single time. J is TRBJ2-7 and V is TRBV29-1; TRBD1 matches 10 bases. This CDR3 is built from 14 residues. Germline CDR1 reads SQVTM; CDR2 reads ANQGSEA. Germline trimming cut 6 bases from V and 4 bases from J; bases unmatched to any gene: 9. The CDR3 DNA sequence: TGCAGCGTGGAGCTCCGGACAGGGGGGTACGAGCAGTACTTC. Translating it yields CSVELRTGGYEQYF.

The chain combines TRBV7-9 with TRBJ2-7; 13 bases agree with TRBD2. Per germline, CDR1 SEHNR and CDR2 FQNEAQ (reference sequence). This CDR3 is 17 amino acids long. The junction had 6 bases not matched to a gene; V was cut back by 3 bases and J by 1 base. The CDR3 coding sequence is TGTGCCAGCAGCTTGGGTAGGGGACTAGCGGGATCCTACGAGCAGTACTTC. Protein sequence: CASSLGRGLAGSYEQYF.

In this sample, this clone turned up once. This chain joins TRBV5-1 and TRBJ2-7, with a possible D match to TRBD1 (6 bases). V lost 3 bases and J lost 2, with 12 bases in between. The CDR3 extends over 14 amino acids. Germline V lookup: CDR1 SGHRS, CDR2 YFSETQ. The CDR3 nucleotides are TGCGCCAGCAGCTCGAAGACAGGAGCCTACGAGCAGTACTTC. Its protein is CASSSKTGAYEQYF.

The V gene is TRBV7-9, the J gene TRBJ2-5; D remains ambiguous. The CDR3 consists of 13 residues. Germline V lookup: CDR1 SEHNR, CDR2 FQNEAQ (reference sequence). Trimming took 2 bases from V and 2 from J, leaving 6 bases between them. CDR3: CASSLQIQETQYF. The CDR3 DNA reads as TGTGCCAGCAGCTTACAGATACAAGAGACCCAGTACTTC.

The V gene is TRBV21-1, the J gene TRBJ1-4. TRBV21-1 is a documented pseudogene. CDR3 length: 18 residues. CDR3 residues: CASSKVGAQNPGSEKLFF. CDR3 coding DNA: TGTGCCAGCAGCAAAGTTGGGGCGCAGAACCCAGGGAGTGAAAAACTGTTTTTT.

The V call is TRBV5-4, the J call TRBJ1-2; TRBD1 agrees at 9 bases. This CDR3 region has 14 residues. Unmatched junction bases numbered 2, after V lost 3 bases and J lost 2 bases. Germline CDR1 reads SGHNT; CDR2 reads YYREEE (reference sequence). CDR3 DNA: TGTGCCAGCAGCTGGACAGGGGACAACTATGGCTACACCTTC. Translating it yields CASSWTGDNYGYTF.

This chain links TRBV30 with TRBJ2-2; D ambiguous. This CDR3 is 12 amino acids long. The germline V gene has CDR1 GTSNPN and CDR2 SVGIG (reference sequence). Trimming pared 7 bases from V and 6 bases from J, leaving 12 bases between. The CDR3, as DNA: TGTGCCTTTCTGACTCCCTCCGGGGAGCTGTTTTTT. Its translation is CAFLTPSGELFF.

The chain joins TRBV7-5 to TRBJ1-2; the table's TRBD1 call for D was not verified on the DNA. TRBV7-5 is listed as a pseudogene. There are 14 residues in the CDR3. CDR3 amino acids: CASSLVPDIYGYTF. The CDR3 DNA sequence: TGTGCCAGCAGCTTAGTTCCTGACATCTATGGCTACACCTTC.

Only one count was recorded for this clone. This chain connects TRBV5-1 to TRBJ2-1; 11 nucleotides line up with TRBD2. Germline CDR1 is SGHRS and CDR2 is YFSETQ. The CDR3 is 17 amino acids. Trimming cost V 3 bases and J 3 bases; bases outside gene matches: 8. CDR3 loop: CASSSGSGLAVYNEQFF. In nucleotides, the CDR3 is TGCGCCAGCAGCTCCGGGTCGGGACTAGCGGTCTACAATGAGCAGTTCTTC.

The CDR3 nucleotides read TGTGCCAGCAGCGTAGCGGTTAGCACAGATACGCAGTATTTT. It translates to CASSVAVSTDTQYF. This chain uses TRBV9 with TRBJ2-3, with D uncertain. The CDR3 consists of 14 residues. V was clipped by 0 bases and J by 0 bases, with 5 bases between them. Germline-derived CDR1 and CDR2 are SGDLS and YYNGEE.

The chain carries TRBV6-1 and TRBJ1-5, with D unclear. V gave up 8 bases and J gave up 7 bases, with 12 bases separating them. Germline assignment: CDR1 MNHNS and CDR2 SASEGT. The CDR3 runs 12 residues. CDR3 in DNA: TGTGCCAGCGGTCGCGGCTGGCAGCCCCAGCATTTT. Translation: CASGRGWQPQHF.

The chain recombines TRBV11-3 with TRBJ2-7; D perhaps matches TRBD1 (5 bases). Trimming took off 5 bases at V and 5 bases at J, with 7 bases between the two ends. This CDR3 has 11 residues. Germline V lookup: CDR1 SGHNT, CDR2 YENEEA. CDR3 protein: CASSQGNEQYF. CDR3 DNA sequence: TGTGCCAGCAGCCAGGGTAACGAGCAGTACTTC.

The CDR3 coding sequence is TGTGCCAGCAGCTCCAAGCCGGCCGTCGAGCAGTTCTTC. Translated: CASSSKPAVEQFF. The chain carries TRBV11-2 and TRBJ2-1; D gene ambiguous. Trimming took off 4 bases at V and 10 bases at J, with 14 bases between the two ends. The CDR3 sequence is 13 residues long. Germline lookup yields CDR1 SGHAT and CDR2 FQNNGV. The entire variable domain, with the rest obtained from reference TRBV11-2 and TRBJ2-1, is as follows: EAGVAQSPRYKIIEKRQSVAFWCNPISGHATLYWYQQILGQGPKLLIQFQNNGVVDDSQLPKDRFSAERLKGVDSTLKIQPAKLEDSAVYLCASSSKPAVEQFFGPGTRLTVL.

The count of this clone is one. V usage is TRBV10-3 and J usage is TRBJ2-3; D is uncertain. Germline loops: CDR1 ENHRY, CDR2 SYGVKD. The CDR3 is made up of 14 amino acids. Between the trimmed V and J ends, which lost 6 bases and 3 bases, there was a span of 13 bases. The CDR3 here is CAIRSVISTDTQYF. CDR3 nucleotide sequence: TGTGCCATCAGATCGGTTATATCGACAGATACGCAGTATTTT.